The clone carrying this T cell receptor beta chain appeared a single time. Its antigen is not known. The sample originates from a study of T-cell reconstitution after alpha-beta-depleted transplantation in children. Overall study findings and caveats: By about two months after transplant, alpha-beta T cells reportedly arose from several hundred graft clones that had expanded. By one year post-transplant, T-cell counts and diversity largely arose from T cells that were newly produced. Surviving thymic progenitors and recipient T cells were the source of high TCRbeta diversity at day 60 in some patients.

Unique molecular identifiers tagged the TCRbeta library. Each CDR3 protein gets one entry after TCRdb re-called the PCR reads with MiXCR. The sample consists of about a million distinct CDR3 sequences, about 30% of them appearing once. V gave up 2 bases and J gave up 6 bases; unmatched junction bases: 8. In germline, CDR1 is SGHTA, CDR2 FQGNSA. The CDR3 is made up of 16 amino acids. The receptor was isolated from a boy younger than two who had a stem cell transplant for SCID, so the T cells may come from the graft donor. The chain joins TRBV7-2 to TRBJ1-5; 9 nucleotides agree with TRBD1. Source: PBMCs, mostly from graft donor cells, taken 360 days after TCRalphabeta/CD19-depleted stem cell transplant. The CDR3 is CASSLYETGGFQPQHF. The CDR3 region has the DNA TGTGCCAGCAGCTTATATGAGACAGGGGGTTTTCAGCCCCAGCATTTT.